The rows below give T cell receptor beta chains drawn from one sample of a study of shared clonotypes between healthy human individuals. Sequenced by immunoSEQ multiplex PCR; TCRdb stores in-frame clones only, minus some. The sample comprises 1.6 million or so clones, more than 95% of which are singletons, and approximately 1% rests with the top ten. Input material: naive CD4+ T cells sorted from blood. These TCRs come from a man aged 25-45 years in good health. CDR3s include the opening cysteine and the closing phenylalanine or tryptophan. Fields, in order: J gene, V gene, D gene, clone size, CDR3 DNA, CDR3 protein. The D gene is left open where the match is weak. A row's size may be missing; if present it is once, few, many or a size class.

J gene: TRBJ2-4
V gene: TRBV4-2
D gene: NA
clone size: NA
CDR3 DNA: TGTGCCAGCAGCCAAGCGGCGGGTTCAAACATTCAGTACTTC
CDR3 protein: CASSQAAGSNIQYF

J gene: TRBJ2-1
V gene: TRBV6-5
D gene: NA
clone size: NA
CDR3 DNA: TGTGCCAGCAGTTCGACTAGGCCCTACAATGAGCAGTTCTTC
CDR3 protein: CASSSTRPYNEQFF

J gene: TRBJ1-2
V gene: TRBV20-1
D gene: NA
clone size: once
CDR3 DNA: TGCAGCAGTGGGACTGATTATGGCTACACCTTC
CDR3 protein: CSSGTDYGYTF

J gene: TRBJ2-1
V gene: TRBV5-1
D gene: TRBD2
clone size: NA
CDR3 DNA: TGCGCCAGCAGCTTCTCTCCTGCGGGAGGAATCAATGAGCAGTTCTTC
CDR3 protein: CASSFSPAGGINEQFF

J gene: TRBJ1-5
V gene: TRBV9
D gene: NA
clone size: once
CDR3 DNA: TGTGCCAGCAGCGTAGGACAGGTAGCTCAGCCCCAGCATTTT
CDR3 protein: CASSVGQVAQPQHF

J gene: TRBJ2-2
V gene: TRBV5-4
D gene: NA
clone size: NA
CDR3 DNA: TGTGCCAGCAGCTTGTTTCAGGATAACACCGGGGAGCTGTTTTTT
CDR3 protein: CASSLFQDNTGELFF

J gene: TRBJ1-1
V gene: TRBV9
D gene: NA
clone size: NA
CDR3 DNA: TGTGCCAGCAGCGTGTCAAATGGTCCGAATGAAGCTTTCTTT
CDR3 protein: CASSVSNGPNEAFF

J gene: TRBJ1-1
V gene: TRBV18
D gene: NA
clone size: NA
CDR3 DNA: TGTGCCAGCTCACCAAAATCGGGGACCATGAACACTGAAGCTTTCTTT
CDR3 protein: CASSPKSGTMNTEAFF

J gene: TRBJ2-2
V gene: TRBV2
D gene: NA
clone size: NA
CDR3 DNA: TGTGCCAGCAGTGAAGGGTCCGGGCGCACCGGGGAGCTGTTTTTT
CDR3 protein: CASSEGSGRTGELFF

J gene: TRBJ2-2
V gene: TRBV7-2
D gene: NA
clone size: once
CDR3 DNA: TGTGCCAGCATTCCTGGGGGGATGACCGGGGAGCTGTTTTTT
CDR3 protein: CASIPGGMTGELFF

J gene: TRBJ2-5
V gene: TRBV6-5
D gene: NA
clone size: NA
CDR3 DNA: TGTGCCAGCAGTTACTCGAGAGCGGTCCAAGAGACCCAGTACTTC
CDR3 protein: CASSYSRAVQETQYF

J gene: TRBJ2-7
V gene: TRBV18
D gene: TRBD1
clone size: NA
CDR3 DNA: TGTGCCAGCTCACCCCCGGGACAGGGGGCCTACGAGCAGTACTTC
CDR3 protein: CASSPPGQGAYEQYF

J gene: TRBJ2-5
V gene: TRBV15
D gene: NA
clone size: NA
CDR3 DNA: TGTGCCACCAGCAGAGGCAGGGGAGAGACCCAGTACTTC
CDR3 protein: CATSRGRGETQYF

J gene: TRBJ2-5
V gene: TRBV5-5
D gene: NA
clone size: NA
CDR3 DNA: TGTGCCAGCAGCTTCGCTGATGTAAAAGAGACCCAGTACTTC
CDR3 protein: CASSFADVKETQYF

J gene: TRBJ1-2
V gene: TRBV30
D gene: NA
clone size: NA
CDR3 DNA: TGTGCCTGGAGTAGAGGCGGGACTTATGGCTACACCTTC
CDR3 protein: CAWSRGGTYGYTF

J gene: TRBJ1-2
V gene: TRBV2
D gene: NA
clone size: NA
CDR3 DNA: TGTGCCAGCAGTGACTACAGTGCCTACACCTTC
CDR3 protein: CASSDYSAYTF

J gene: TRBJ1-2
V gene: TRBV27
D gene: NA
clone size: NA
CDR3 DNA: TGTGCCAGCAGTCTCGCCGGGCCGATCTATGGCTACACCTTC
CDR3 protein: CASSLAGPIYGYTF

J gene: TRBJ2-7
V gene: TRBV7-9
D gene: TRBD1
clone size: NA
CDR3 DNA: TGTGCCAGCAGCCCAAACAGGGGGCGCGACGAGCAGTACTTC
CDR3 protein: CASSPNRGRDEQYF

J gene: TRBJ2-1
V gene: TRBV27
D gene: TRBD2
clone size: NA
CDR3 DNA: TGTGCCAGCAGTCCCAGGACTAGCAACTCCTACAATGAGCAGTTCTTC
CDR3 protein: CASSPRTSNSYNEQFF

J gene: TRBJ2-6
V gene: TRBV18
D gene: TRBD1
clone size: NA
CDR3 DNA: TGTGCCAGCAGAATTGGGACAGGGGACTCTGGGGCCAACGTCCTGACTTTC
CDR3 protein: CASRIGTGDSGANVLTF

J gene: TRBJ2-2
V gene: TRBV6-1
D gene: NA
clone size: NA
CDR3 DNA: TGTGCCAGCCGCGGGGGCGCAGACACCGGGGAGCTGTTTTTT
CDR3 protein: CASRGGADTGELFF

J gene: TRBJ2-1
V gene: TRBV7-9
D gene: TRBD2
clone size: NA
CDR3 DNA: TGTGCCAGCAGCTTAGGGGGACTAGCGGGGGCCTACAATGAGCAGTTCTTC
CDR3 protein: CASSLGGLAGAYNEQFF

J gene: TRBJ2-2
V gene: TRBV27
D gene: NA
clone size: NA
CDR3 DNA: TGTGCCAGCAGTTTATTGGGGACCGGGGAGCTGTTTTTT
CDR3 protein: CASSLLGTGELFF

J gene: TRBJ2-1
V gene: TRBV25-1
D gene: NA
clone size: NA
CDR3 DNA: TGTGCCAGCAGAGGTCCCACTGAGCAGTTCTTC
CDR3 protein: CASRGPTEQFF

J gene: TRBJ1-5
V gene: TRBV18
D gene: NA
clone size: NA
CDR3 DNA: TGTGCCAGCTCACCATTGGACAAAAGCCAGCCCCAGCATTTT
CDR3 protein: CASSPLDKSQPQHF

J gene: TRBJ2-5
V gene: TRBV5-4
D gene: NA
clone size: NA
CDR3 DNA: TGTGCCAGCAGCACGTCCCCGGGAGTACGTCGGGAGACCCAGTACTTC
CDR3 protein: CASSTSPGVRRETQYF

J gene: TRBJ2-7
V gene: TRBV10-3
D gene: NA
clone size: few
CDR3 DNA: TGTGCCATCAGTTTGGGGTACCGCAGCTCCTACGAGCAGTACTTC
CDR3 protein: CAISLGYRSSYEQYF

J gene: TRBJ1-1
V gene: TRBV6-5
D gene: TRBD1
clone size: NA
CDR3 DNA: TGTGCCAGCAGTTCTACGACAGGGCACATGAACACTGAAGCTTTCTTT
CDR3 protein: CASSSTTGHMNTEAFF

J gene: TRBJ2-3
V gene: TRBV7-2
D gene: TRBD2
clone size: NA
CDR3 DNA: TGTGCCAGCAGCTTAGCAGGTGTAATGGGCGGGAGGGCCGCAGATACGCAGTATTTT
CDR3 protein: CASSLAGVMGGRAADTQYF

J gene: TRBJ1-1
V gene: TRBV7-2
D gene: NA
clone size: NA
CDR3 DNA: TGTGCCAGCAGCCGTAGGACAGCTACTGAAGCTTTCTTT
CDR3 protein: CASSRRTATEAFF

J gene: TRBJ2-2
V gene: TRBV5-1
D gene: TRBD1
clone size: NA
CDR3 DNA: TGCGCCAGCAGCTTAGGACAGGCGAATCCGAACACCGGGGAGCTGTTTTTT
CDR3 protein: CASSLGQANPNTGELFF

J gene: TRBJ1-1
V gene: TRBV29-1
D gene: TRBD1
clone size: NA
CDR3 DNA: TGCAGCGCTTCGGGACAGCGAGGGACTGAAGCTTTCTTT
CDR3 protein: CSASGQRGTEAFF

J gene: TRBJ1-5
V gene: TRBV7-6
D gene: NA
clone size: NA
CDR3 DNA: TGTGCCAGCAGCTTATCGGACAGTCCGAATCAGCCCCAGCATTTT
CDR3 protein: CASSLSDSPNQPQHF